This paragraph covers one T cell receptor (beta chain) sequence. The sample is drawn from a study of T cell changes during pregnancy in multiple sclerosis. The protocol was immunoSEQ multiplex PCR, while the TCRdb copy is restricted to in-frame clones and leaves out a portion. The sample contains roughly 17,000 clones, around 90% of which appear only once. The CDR3 has 16 residues. CDR1 is SGHRS, CDR2 YFSETQ, per germline. Trimming at V came to 4 bases and at J to 6 bases, leaving 7 bases not matched to a gene. This sequence was found in a female donor in good health, enrolled as a control in a pregnancy study. The sample here was CD8+ T cells from peripheral blood mononuclear cells, taken after pregnancy. The genes are TRBV5-1 and TRBJ2-3; the match to TRBD2 covers 14 bases. CDR3 loop: CASSPGLAGAGDTQYF. CDR3 sequence (DNA): TGCGCCAGCAGCCCGGGACTAGCGGGGGCGGGCGATACGCAGTATTTT. The variable domain in full, completed from reference TRBV5-1 and TRBJ2-3, reads KAGVTQTPRYLIKTRGQQVTLSCSPISGHRSVSWYQQTPGQGLQFLFEYFSETQRNKGNFPGRFSGRQFSNSRSEMNVSTLELGDSALYLCASSPGLAGAGDTQYFGPGTRLTVL.